Below are 27 T cell receptor beta chains sequenced from a single sample in a study of blood T cell repertoires in COVID-19. Assay used: immunoSEQ multiplex PCR; TCRdb lists only in-frame clones, some missing. The table records approximately 14,000 clones, 75% to 90% of them present only once. The sequenced material came from peripheral blood. The receptor set was obtained from a middle-aged man with active or convalescent COVID-19.

The chain uses TRBV9 and TRBJ1-4; D is undetermined. CDR3 length: 14 amino acids. Trimming shortened V by 0 bases and J by 6 bases, and 9 bases separated the two germline ends. Germline CDR1 SGDLS, CDR2 YYNGEE. The CDR3 nucleotides are TGTGCCAGCAGCGTAGACGGGGTTGATGAAAAACTGTTTTTT. As protein: CASSVDGVDEKLFF.

This chain uses TRBV7-2 with TRBJ1-1; maybe TRBD1 (6 bases). The germline V gene has CDR1 SGHTA and CDR2 FQGNSA. Trimming pared 5 bases from V and 1 base from J, leaving 23 bases between. CDR3 size: 18 residues. The CDR3 DNA is TGTGCCAGCAGCAAACTCCCGGGGGGCAATAGAGGGAACACTGAAGCTTTCTTT. This encodes CASSKLPGGNRGNTEAFF.

The chain recombines TRBV4-3 with TRBJ1-3; 7 bases agree with TRBD1. This CDR3 is 15 amino acids long. Germline assignment: CDR1 LGHNA and CDR2 YSLEER. Unmatched junction bases numbered 4, after V lost 5 bases and J lost 0 bases. The CDR3 DNA reads as TGCGCCAGCAGCATGGGACAGAACTCTGGAAACACCATATATTTT. As protein: CASSMGQNSGNTIYF.

J is TRBJ1-1 and V is TRBV19; D is perhaps TRBD1 (5 bases). The germline gives CDR1 LNHDA, CDR2 SQIVND (reference sequence). V gave up 4 bases and J gave up 1 base, with 13 bases separating them. This CDR3 has 15 amino acids. The DNA of the CDR3 is TGTGCCAGTAGTAGAACCCTCACAGGGAACACTGAAGCTTTCTTT. This encodes CASSRTLTGNTEAFF.

The rearrangement links TRBV19 to TRBJ1-4; 7 nucleotides align to TRBD1. The CDR3 has 13 residues. In germline, CDR1 is LNHDA, CDR2 SQIVND (reference sequence). Trimming removed 5 bases from V and 6 bases from J; junction bases left unmatched: 3. The CDR3 coding sequence is TGTGCCAGTAGTTGGGGGACAGATGAAAAACTGTTTTTT. Protein: CASSWGTDEKLFF.

CDR3 region: CASSFLRDGGELFF. The CDR3 DNA sequence: TGTGCCAGCAGCTTCTTGCGGGACGGCGGGGAGCTGTTTTTT. J is TRBJ2-2 and V is TRBV5-6, with TRBD2 as a possible D gene (6 bases). Germline loops: CDR1 SGHDT, CDR2 YYEEEE. Trimming removed 2 bases from V and 7 bases from J, with 12 bases in between. The CDR3 length is 14 residues.

V and J are TRBV4-3 and TRBJ2-7, with TRBD2 matching 13 bases. CDR3 length: 17 amino acids. J lost 4 bases, V lost 4 bases, and 10 bases had no gene match. Germline V gene lookup returns CDR1 LGHNA and CDR2 YSLEER. This CDR3 is CASSPYHGTSGEYEQYF. CDR3 bases: TGCGCCAGCAGCCCCTATCACGGGACTAGCGGGGAGTACGAGCAGTACTTC.

J is TRBJ2-1 and V is TRBV6-5, with D perhaps matching TRBD1 (5 bases). Germline V gene lookup returns CDR1 MNHEY and CDR2 SVGAGI. Trimming removed 2 bases at V and 6 bases at J, with 14 bases between. The CDR3 covers 15 residues. The CDR3 is CASSYDPGNINEQFF. The DNA of the CDR3 is TGTGCCAGCAGTTACGACCCAGGGAATATCAATGAGCAGTTCTTC.

The J gene is TRBJ2-5, the V gene TRBV2; 10 bases line up with TRBD1. In germline, CDR1 is SNHLY, CDR2 FYNNEI. J was trimmed by 5 bases and V by 7 bases; bases with no gene match: 10. This CDR3 has 15 amino acids. The CDR3 nucleotides read TGTGCCAGCACCTATGACATGGACAGGGGGGAGACCCAGTACTTC. Translation: CASTYDMDRGETQYF. Based on the CDR3 plus reference TRBV2 and TRBJ2-5, the full variable domain is EPEVTQTPSHQVTQMGQEVILRCVPISNHLYFYWYRQILGQKVEFLVSFYNNEISEKSEIFDDQFSVERPDGSNFTLKIRSTKLEDSAMYFCASTYDMDRGETQYFGPGTRLLVL.

The chain is built from TRBV6-6 and TRBJ2-1; TRBD2 aligns across 12 bases. Germline CDR1 and CDR2: MNHNY and SVGAGI (reference sequence). V was pared by 4 bases and J by 7 bases, with 8 bases of the junction left unmatched. This CDR3 is 16 amino acids long. CDR3 DNA sequence: TGTGCCAGCAGTTTACCTAGCGGGGGGGCTGGGAATGAGCAGTTCTTC. The encoded protein is CASSLPSGGAGNEQFF.

The CDR3 DNA reads as TGTGCCAGCAGCCCTGAGACAGACTACGAGCAGTACTTC. This translates into CASSPETDYEQYF. This chain joins TRBV3-1 (or the pseudogene TRBV3-2) and TRBJ2-7; tentative D call: TRBD1 (5 bases). Germline V CDR1 and CDR2: LGHDT, YNNKEL (reference sequence). The V end lost 4 bases, the J end lost 3 bases, and 10 bases lay between the germline ends. CDR3 length: 13 amino acids.

The rearrangement joins TRBV19 to TRBJ1-5; 10 bases line up with TRBD1. V was clipped by 3 bases and J by 6 bases; unmatched bases: 5. The germline gives CDR1 LNHDA, CDR2 SQIVND (reference sequence). This CDR3 spans 15 amino acids. CDR3: CASSIDGTGVQPQHF. DNA of the CDR3: TGTGCCAGTAGTATTGATGGGACAGGGGTTCAGCCCCAGCATTTT. Complete variable domain (other parts from reference TRBV19 and TRBJ1-5): DGGITQSPKYLFRKEGQNVTLSCEQNLNHDAMYWYRQDPGQGLRLIYYSQIVNDFQKGDIAEGYSVSREKKESFPLTVTSAQKNPTAFYLCASSIDGTGVQPQHFGDGTRLSIL.

The chain links TRBV19 to TRBJ1-6, with 10 positions matching TRBD1. The germline gives CDR1 LNHDA, CDR2 SQIVND (reference sequence). The CDR3 extends over 16 amino acids. V was clipped by 7 bases and J by 5 bases; unmatched bases: 8. The CDR3 protein is CASIPGDRGNNSPLHF. The CDR3 DNA is TGTGCCAGTATCCCGGGGGACAGGGGTAATAATTCACCCCTCCACTTT.

The V call is TRBV21-1, the J call TRBJ2-1; TRBD2, the table's D call, lacks a check against the DNA. TRBV21-1 is noted as a pseudogene. The CDR3 covers 16 residues. The CDR3 DNA reads TGTGCCAGCAGGGTCCAGCGGGGTCTTTTATACAATGAGCAGTTCTTC. It codes for CASRVQRGLLYNEQFF.

The chain is built from TRBV11-2 and TRBJ1-1; TRBD1 might be the D (5 bases). Germline V gene data show CDR1 as SGHAT and CDR2 as FQNNGV. V lost 7 bases to trimming and J lost 1 base, with 13 bases between them. The CDR3 covers 14 residues. The CDR3 sequence is CASNPRGGNTEAFF. CDR3 DNA: TGTGCCAGCAACCCTAGGGGAGGGAACACTGAAGCTTTCTTT.

This sequence joins TRBV2 and TRBJ1-1; perhaps TRBD1 as D (6 bases). Germline assignment: CDR1 SNHLY and CDR2 FYNNEI. This CDR3 comprises 13 residues. V lost 6 bases and J 4 bases, leaving 12 bases between the germline ends. DNA for the CDR3: TGTGCCAGCAGGCGGTACAGGGCCACTGAAGCTTTCTTT. This sequence encodes CASRRYRATEAFF.

This chain joins TRBV5-4 and TRBJ1-1, with a possible D match to TRBD1 (5 bases). Looked up from germline, CDR1 is SGHNT and CDR2 is YYREEE (reference sequence). This CDR3 spans 15 amino acids. Deletions cut 5 bases from V and 3 bases from J, with 17 bases between. For the CDR3, the DNA is TGTGCCAGCAGGCCCACAGGCACGAGGTACACTGAAGCTTTCTTT. Amino acid sequence: CASRPTGTRYTEAFF.

A single count supports this clone. The V and J genes are TRBV7-3 and TRBJ2-3; 9 bases map to TRBD2. CDR3 length: 15 amino acids. In germline, CDR1 is SGHTA, CDR2 FQGTGA. V shed 3 bases and J 0 bases; nucleotides not matched to a gene: 1. The CDR3 nucleotides read TGTGCCAGCAGCTTCAGCGGGGGGAGCACAGATACGCAGTATTTT. It is translated as CASSFSGGSTDTQYF.

The genes are TRBV5-1 and TRBJ1-1; possible D gene TRBD1, 5 bases. The CDR3 has 15 amino acids. Germline assignment: CDR1 SGHRS and CDR2 YFSETQ. V was trimmed by 0 bases and J by 3 bases, leaving 12 bases between them. CDR3 protein: CASSLERGGDTEAFF. In nucleotides, the CDR3 is TGCGCCAGCAGCTTGGAGAGGGGAGGGGACACTGAAGCTTTCTTT.

About this clone itself: The junction departs from germline at one end; a sequencing error may be responsible. The rearrangement uses TRBV20-1 and TRBJ1-1, with unresolved D. There are 13 residues in the CDR3. Germline V gives CDR1 DFQATT, CDR2 SNEGSKA (reference sequence). CDR3 nucleotides: TGCAGTCCTAGTACAGCCTCGAACACTGAAGCTTTCTTT. This gives the protein CSPSTASNTEAFF.

By share, this clone ranks as medium-sized. The chain carries TRBV5-5 and TRBJ2-2; 10 bases align to TRBD1. Germline assignment: CDR1 SGHKS and CDR2 YYEKEE (reference sequence). V was clipped by 4 bases and J by 5 bases; unmatched bases: 5. The CDR3 is made up of 15 amino acids. CDR3 residues: CASSPRQGATGELFF. CDR3 coding DNA: TGTGCCAGCAGCCCCAGACAGGGGGCGACCGGGGAGCTGTTTTTT.

The J gene is TRBJ1-5, the V gene TRBV2; 8 bases are a match to TRBD1. The CDR3 totals 16 residues. J gave up 5 bases and V 7 bases, and 13 bases lay outside the gene matches. Germline CDR1 reads SNHLY; CDR2 reads FYNNEI. CDR3 bases: TGTGCCAGCACTCAGGTCAATCACAGGGGGGATCAGCCCCAGCATTTT. This codes for CASTQVNHRGDQPQHF.

V gene TRBV6-5 combines with J gene TRBJ1-1; TRBD1 agrees at 7 bases. Germline V lookup: CDR1 MNHEY, CDR2 SVGAGI. V gave up 1 base and J gave up 1 base; unmatched junction bases: 6. CDR3 length: 16 residues. Here the CDR3 DNA reads TGTGCCAGCAGTTACTTTTCAGGGACAGAGAACACTGAAGCTTTCTTT. This codes for CASSYFSGTENTEAFF.

This sequence joins TRBV19 and TRBJ1-2, with TRBD1 as a possible D gene (6 bases). Trimming shortened V by 8 bases and J by 4 bases, and 14 bases separated the two germline ends. This CDR3 is 13 amino acids long. The V gene's germline CDR1 is LNHDA and CDR2 SQIVND (reference sequence). In nucleotides, the CDR3 is TGTGCCAGTTCAAACAGGGAAGGCTATGGCTACACCTTC. Its translation is CASSNREGYGYTF.

CDR3 nucleotides: TGTGCCAGCAGTTTATCCTTGGCGGCTAATGAAAAACTGTTTTTT. Protein: CASSLSLAANEKLFF. This chain connects TRBV27 to TRBJ1-4; the D is unclear. This CDR3 contains 15 residues. In germline, CDR1 is MNHEY, CDR2 SMNVEV (reference sequence). The germline V and J ends were trimmed by 0 bases and 3 bases, with 8 bases remaining between them.

The rearrangement uses TRBV27 and TRBJ1-1; 9 positions agree with TRBD1. Germline loops: CDR1 MNHEY, CDR2 SMNVEV (reference sequence). CDR3 length: 16 amino acids. V was pared by 10 bases and J by 1 base, with 13 bases of the junction left unmatched. The CDR3 nucleotides are TGTGCCACCAAGCACAGGGGGCCCTGGGGGAACACTGAAGCTTTCTTT. Translated, it gives CATKHRGPWGNTEAFF.

The J gene is TRBJ1-1, the V gene TRBV5-1; D not resolved. Trimming took off 5 bases at V and 4 bases at J, with 15 bases between the two ends. The length of the CDR3 is 14 residues. CDR1 is SGHRS, CDR2 YFSETQ, per germline. CDR3 nucleotide sequence: TGCGCCAGCAGACCCTCAGCGGAGACCACTGAAGCTTTCTTT. It encodes CASRPSAETTEAFF.